This TCR beta chain derives from a study of T cell responses to AZD1222 COVID-19 vaccine. Germline V gene sequence: CDR1 MGHDK, CDR2 SYGVNS. The CDR3 sequence is 13 residues long. V dropped 6 bases and J dropped 0 bases, with 6 bases sitting between them. Profiled with immunoSEQ multiplex PCR; TCRdb holds only in-frame clones, not every one. The sample's table shows about 140,000 clones. The sequenced sample consisted of peripheral blood. The receptor was derived from an adult in good health. V is TRBV25-1 and J is TRBJ1-3, with D hard to call. The CDR3 coding sequence is TGTGCCAGCAGGCCGATCTCTGGAAACACCATATATTTT. Translation: CASRPISGNTIYF.